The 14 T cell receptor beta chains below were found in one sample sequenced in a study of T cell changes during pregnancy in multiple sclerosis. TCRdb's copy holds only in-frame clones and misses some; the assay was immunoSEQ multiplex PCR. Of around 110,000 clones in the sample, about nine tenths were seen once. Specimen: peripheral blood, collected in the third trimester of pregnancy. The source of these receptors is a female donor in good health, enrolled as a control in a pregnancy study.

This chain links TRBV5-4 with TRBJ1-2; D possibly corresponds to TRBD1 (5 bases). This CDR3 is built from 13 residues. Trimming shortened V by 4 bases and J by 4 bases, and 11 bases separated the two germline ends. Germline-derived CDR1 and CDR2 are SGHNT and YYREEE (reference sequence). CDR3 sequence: CASSRAGPYGYTF. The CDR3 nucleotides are TGTGCCAGCAGCCGAGCAGGGCCCTATGGCTACACCTTC.

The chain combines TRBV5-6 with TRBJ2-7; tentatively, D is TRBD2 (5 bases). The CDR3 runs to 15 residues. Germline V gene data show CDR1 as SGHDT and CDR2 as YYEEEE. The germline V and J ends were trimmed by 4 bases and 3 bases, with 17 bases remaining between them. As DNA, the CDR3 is TGTGCCAGCAGCCGACTAACTGGCGTGGTCTACGAGCAGTACTTC. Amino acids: CASSRLTGVVYEQYF.

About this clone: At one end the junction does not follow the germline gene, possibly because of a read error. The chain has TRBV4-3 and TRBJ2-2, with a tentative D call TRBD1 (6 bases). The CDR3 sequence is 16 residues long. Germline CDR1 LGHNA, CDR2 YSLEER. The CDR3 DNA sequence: TGCGCCAGCAGCGAAGAAGTTCTGGGGGCAATCGGGGAGCTGTTTTTT. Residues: CASSEEVLGAIGELFF.

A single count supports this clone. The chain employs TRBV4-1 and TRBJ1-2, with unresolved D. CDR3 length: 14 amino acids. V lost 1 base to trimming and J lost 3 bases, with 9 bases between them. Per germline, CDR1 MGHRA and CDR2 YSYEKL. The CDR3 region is CASSQASEDYGYTF. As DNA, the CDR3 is TGCGCCAGCAGCCAAGCAAGTGAGGACTATGGCTACACCTTC.

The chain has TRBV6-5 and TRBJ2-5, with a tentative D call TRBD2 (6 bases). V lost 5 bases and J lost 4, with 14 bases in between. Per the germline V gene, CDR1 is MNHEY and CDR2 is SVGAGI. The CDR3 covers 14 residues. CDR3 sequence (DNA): TGTGCCAGCAGTGGTGGGGGGTCGATAGAGACCCAGTACTTC. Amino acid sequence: CASSGGGSIETQYF.

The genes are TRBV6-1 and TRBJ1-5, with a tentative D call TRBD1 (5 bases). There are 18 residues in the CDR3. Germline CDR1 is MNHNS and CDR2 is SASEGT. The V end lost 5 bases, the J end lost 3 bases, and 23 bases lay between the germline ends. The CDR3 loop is CASSQVRDSASANQPQHF. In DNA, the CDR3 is TGTGCCAGCAGTCAAGTCCGGGACTCAGCATCGGCCAATCAGCCCCAGCATTTT.

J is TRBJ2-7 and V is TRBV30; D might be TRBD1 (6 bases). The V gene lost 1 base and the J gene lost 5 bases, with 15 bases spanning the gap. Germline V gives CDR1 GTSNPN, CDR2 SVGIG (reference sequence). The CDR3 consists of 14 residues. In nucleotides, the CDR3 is TGTGCCTGGAGTGGGAACAGGGCCATCAACGAGCAGTACTTC. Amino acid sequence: CAWSGNRAINEQYF.

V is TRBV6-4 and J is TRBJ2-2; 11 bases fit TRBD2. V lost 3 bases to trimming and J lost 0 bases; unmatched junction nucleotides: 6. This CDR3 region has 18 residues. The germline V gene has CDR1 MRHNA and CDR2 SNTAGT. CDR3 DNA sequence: TGTGCCAGCAGTGAGTGGCTAGCGGGGGGACCGAACACCGGGGAGCTGTTTTTT. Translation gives CASSEWLAGGPNTGELFF.

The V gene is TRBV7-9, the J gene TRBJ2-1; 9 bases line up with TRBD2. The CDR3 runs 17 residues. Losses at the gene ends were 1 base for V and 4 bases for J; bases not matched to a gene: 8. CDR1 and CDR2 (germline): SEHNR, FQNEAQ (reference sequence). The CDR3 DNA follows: TGTGCCAGCAGCTTAGGCGAAGCGGGGGGATGGTACAATGAGCAGTTCTTC. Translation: CASSLGEAGGWYNEQFF.

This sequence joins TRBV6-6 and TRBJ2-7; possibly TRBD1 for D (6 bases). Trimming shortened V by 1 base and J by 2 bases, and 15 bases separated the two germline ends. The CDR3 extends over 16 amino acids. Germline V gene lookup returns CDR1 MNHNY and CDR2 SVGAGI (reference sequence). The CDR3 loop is CASSYLPRDTTYEQYF. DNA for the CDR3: TGTGCCAGCAGTTACTTACCCCGGGACACCACCTACGAGCAGTACTTC.

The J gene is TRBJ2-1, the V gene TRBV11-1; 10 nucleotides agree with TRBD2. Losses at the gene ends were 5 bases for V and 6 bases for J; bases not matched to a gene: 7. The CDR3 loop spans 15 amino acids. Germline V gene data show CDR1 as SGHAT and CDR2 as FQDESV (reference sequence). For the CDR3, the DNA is TGTGCCAGCAGCCCAGGGACTAGCGTTGGCAATGAGCAGTTCTTC. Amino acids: CASSPGTSVGNEQFF.

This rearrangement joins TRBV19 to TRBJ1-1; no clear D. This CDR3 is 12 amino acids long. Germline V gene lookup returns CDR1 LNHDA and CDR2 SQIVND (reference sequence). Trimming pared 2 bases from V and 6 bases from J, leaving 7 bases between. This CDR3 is CASSITRAEAFF. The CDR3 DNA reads TGTGCCAGTAGTATAACGAGGGCTGAAGCTTTCTTT. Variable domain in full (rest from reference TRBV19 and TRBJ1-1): DGGITQSPKYLFRKEGQNVTLSCEQNLNHDAMYWYRQDPGQGLRLIYYSQIVNDFQKGDIAEGYSVSREKKESFPLTVTSAQKNPTAFYLCASSITRAEAFFGQGTRLTVV.

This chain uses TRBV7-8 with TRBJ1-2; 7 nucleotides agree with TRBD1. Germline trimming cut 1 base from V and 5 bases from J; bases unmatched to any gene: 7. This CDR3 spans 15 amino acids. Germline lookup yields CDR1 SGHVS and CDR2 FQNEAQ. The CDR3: CASSLGAGGGYGYTF. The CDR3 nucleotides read TGTGCCAGCAGCTTAGGGGCAGGGGGTGGTTATGGCTACACCTTC.

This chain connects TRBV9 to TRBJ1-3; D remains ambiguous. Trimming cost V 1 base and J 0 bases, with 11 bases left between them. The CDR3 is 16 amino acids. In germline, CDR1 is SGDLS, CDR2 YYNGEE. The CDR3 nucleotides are TGTGCCAGCAGCGTAAGCCCGTTGAGCTCTGGAAACACCATATATTTT. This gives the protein CASSVSPLSSGNTIYF.